This T cell receptor beta chain comes out of a study of blood T cell repertoires in COVID-19. Study in general: The study drew acute and convalescent COVID-19 samples from the United States, Italy and Spain.

From germline, CDR1 is MNHNS and CDR2 SASEGT. This CDR3 has 17 amino acids. The V end lost 4 bases, the J end lost 0 bases, and 18 bases lay between the germline ends. The table came from immunoSEQ multiplex PCR; TCRdb's copy has only in-frame clones and leaves some out. The repertoire consists of some 69,000 clones, with under 95% occurring once and the leading ten covering around 1.3%. The TCR originated in a man between 60 and 70 years old with acute or convalescent COVID-19. The chain carries TRBV6-1 and TRBJ1-2, with D tentatively TRBD1 (5 bases). Sequencing was carried out using peripheral blood. The CDR3 is CASSGQRHLLANYGYTF. The CDR3, as DNA: TGTGCCAGCAGTGGACAGAGGCACCTATTAGCTAACTATGGCTACACCTTC.